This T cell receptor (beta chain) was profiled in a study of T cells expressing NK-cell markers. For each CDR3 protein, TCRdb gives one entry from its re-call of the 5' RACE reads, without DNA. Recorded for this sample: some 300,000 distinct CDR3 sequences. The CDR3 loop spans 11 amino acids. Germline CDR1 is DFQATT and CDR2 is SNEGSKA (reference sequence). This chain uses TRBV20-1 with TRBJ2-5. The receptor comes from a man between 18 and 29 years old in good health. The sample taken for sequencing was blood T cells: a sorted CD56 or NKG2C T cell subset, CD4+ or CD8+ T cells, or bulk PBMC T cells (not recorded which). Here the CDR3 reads CSARIRGTQYF.